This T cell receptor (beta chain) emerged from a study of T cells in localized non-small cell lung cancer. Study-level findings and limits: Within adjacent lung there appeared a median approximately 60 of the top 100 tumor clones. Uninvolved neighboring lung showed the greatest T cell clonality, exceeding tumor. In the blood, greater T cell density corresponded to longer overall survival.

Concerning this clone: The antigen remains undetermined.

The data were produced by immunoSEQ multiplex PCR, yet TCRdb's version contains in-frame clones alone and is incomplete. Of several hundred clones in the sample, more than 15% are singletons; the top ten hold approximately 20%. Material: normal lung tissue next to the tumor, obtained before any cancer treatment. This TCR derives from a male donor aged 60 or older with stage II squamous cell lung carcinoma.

The CDR3 reads CSVPDRTTYYNEQFF. The CDR3 region has the DNA TGCAGCGTTCCAGACAGGACTACCTACTACAATGAGCAGTTCTTC. J is TRBJ2-1 and V is TRBV29-1; D assignment may be TRBD1 or TRBD2 (6 bases each). Per the germline V gene, CDR1 is SQVTM and CDR2 is ANQGSEA. Between the trimmed V and J ends, which lost 5 bases and 3 bases, there was a span of 17 bases. This CDR3 region has 15 residues.